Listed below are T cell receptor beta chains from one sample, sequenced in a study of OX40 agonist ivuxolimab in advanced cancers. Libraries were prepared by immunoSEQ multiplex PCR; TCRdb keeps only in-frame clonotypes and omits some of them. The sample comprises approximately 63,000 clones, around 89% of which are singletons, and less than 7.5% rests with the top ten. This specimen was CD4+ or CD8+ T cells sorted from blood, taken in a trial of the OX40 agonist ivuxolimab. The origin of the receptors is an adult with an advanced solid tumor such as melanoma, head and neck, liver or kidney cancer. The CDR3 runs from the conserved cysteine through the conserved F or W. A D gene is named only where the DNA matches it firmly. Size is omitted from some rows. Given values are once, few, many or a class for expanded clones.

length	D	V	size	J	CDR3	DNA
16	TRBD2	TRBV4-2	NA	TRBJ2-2	CASSPRTSGRGGELFF	TGTGCCAGCAGCCCCAGGACTAGCGGGAGGGGCGGGGAGCTGTTTTTT
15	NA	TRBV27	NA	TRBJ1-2	CASSPLPGGGGGYTF	TGTGCCAGCAGTCCTCTCCCGGGGGGTGGAGGCGGCTACACCTTC
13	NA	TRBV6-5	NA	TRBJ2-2	CASSYSPTGELFF	TGTGCCAGCAGTTACTCCCCTACCGGGGAGCTGTTTTTT
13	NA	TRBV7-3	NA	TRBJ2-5	CASSSDSRGTQYF	TGTGCCAGCAGCTCGGACTCCCGCGGGACCCAGTACTTC
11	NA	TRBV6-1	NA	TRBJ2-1	CASKSSGLIVF	TGTGCCAGCAAGTCCTCGGGACTTATTGTCTTC
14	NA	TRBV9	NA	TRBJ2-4	CASSGGDSKNIQYF	TGTGCCAGCAGCGGGGGGGACAGTAAAAACATTCAGTACTTC
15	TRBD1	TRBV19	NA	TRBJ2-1	CASLSWGQPDNEQFF	TGTGCCAGCCTCTCGTGGGGACAGCCCGATAATGAGCAGTTCTTC
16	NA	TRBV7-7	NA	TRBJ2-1	CASSPSPPSSYNEQFF	TGTGCTAGCAGCCCCTCTCCCCCGAGCTCCTACAATGAGCAGTTCTTC
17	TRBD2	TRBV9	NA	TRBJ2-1	CASSAQTSGGPLDEQFF	TGTGCCAGCAGCGCCCAGACTAGCGGAGGACCTTTGGATGAGCAGTTCTTC
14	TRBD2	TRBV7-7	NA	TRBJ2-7	CASSPGTSGYEQYF	TGTGCTAGCAGCCCCGGGACTAGCGGTTACGAGCAGTACTTC
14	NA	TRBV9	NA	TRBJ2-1	CASSSWGQHNEQFF	TGTGCCAGCAGCTCCTGGGGACAACACAATGAGCAGTTCTTC
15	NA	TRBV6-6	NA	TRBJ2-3	CASSYSLDSTDTQYF	TGTGCCAGCAGTTACTCGTTGGACAGCACAGATACGCAGTATTTT
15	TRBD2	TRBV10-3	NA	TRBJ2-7	CAISDRAGGSYEQYF	TGTGCCATCAGTGATCGTGCGGGAGGCTCCTACGAGCAGTACTTC
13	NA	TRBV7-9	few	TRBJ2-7	CASTVGQPYEQYF	TGTGCCAGCACCGTGGGGCAACCCTACGAGCAGTACTTC
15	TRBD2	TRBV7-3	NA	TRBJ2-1	CASSLSGGANNEQFF	TGTGCCAGCAGCTTAAGCGGGGGGGCCAACAATGAGCAGTTCTTC
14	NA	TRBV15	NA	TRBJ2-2	CATSVNRDGGELFF	TGTGCCACCAGTGTAAACAGGGATGGCGGGGAGCTGTTTTTT
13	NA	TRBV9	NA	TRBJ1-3	CASKGTSGNTIYF	TGTGCCAGCAAGGGGACCTCCGGAAACACCATATATTTT
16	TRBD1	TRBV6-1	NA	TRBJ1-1	CASSGTVGQGDTEAFF	TGTGCCAGCAGTGGTACGGTGGGACAGGGCGACACTGAAGCTTTCTTT
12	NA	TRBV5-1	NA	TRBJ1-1	CASSSDNTEAFF	TGCGCCAGCAGCTCAGACAACACTGAAGCTTTCTTT
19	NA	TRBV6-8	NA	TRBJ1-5	CASSYGWGYNDNSNQPQHF	TGTGCCAGCAGTTACGGATGGGGCTACAACGATAATAGCAATCAGCCCCAGCATTTT
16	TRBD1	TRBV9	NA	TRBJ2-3	CASSSQGQSSTDTQYF	TGTGCCAGCAGCTCACAGGGACAGTCCAGCACAGATACGCAGTATTTT
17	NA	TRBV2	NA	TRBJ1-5	CASSEASGRGWNQPQHF	TGTGCCAGCAGTGAAGCGAGCGGGAGGGGGTGGAATCAGCCCCAGCATTTT
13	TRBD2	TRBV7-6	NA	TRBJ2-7	CASSPSGAYEQYF	TGTGCCAGCAGCCCTAGCGGAGCCTACGAGCAGTACTTC
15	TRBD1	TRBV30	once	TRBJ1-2	CAWSTGQGELQGYTF	TGTGCCTGGAGTACCGGACAGGGGGAATTACAAGGCTACACCTTC
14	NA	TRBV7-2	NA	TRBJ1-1	CASSLITGFTEAFF	TGTGCCAGCAGCTTAATAACAGGGTTTACTGAAGCTTTCTTT
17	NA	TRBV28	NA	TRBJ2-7	CASSFGDTSIVTYEQYF	TGTGCCAGCAGTTTTGGGGACACCTCCATTGTAACCTACGAGCAGTACTTC
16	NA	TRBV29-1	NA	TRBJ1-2	CSVEYSGSVMNYGYTF	TGCAGCGTTGAATATTCAGGATCAGTAATGAACTATGGCTACACCTTC
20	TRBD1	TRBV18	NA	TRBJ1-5	CASSPYYRDSYRSSGQPQHF	TGTGCCAGCTCACCCTACTACCGGGACAGTTATCGGTCGTCCGGTCAGCCCCAGCATTTT
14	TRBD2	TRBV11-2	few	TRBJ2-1	CASSRSGGAYEQFF	TGTGCCAGCAGCCGGAGCGGGGGGGCCTATGAGCAGTTCTTC
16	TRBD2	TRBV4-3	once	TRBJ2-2	CASSPTGGPTPGELFF	TGCGCCAGCAGCCCTACGGGGGGGCCTACCCCCGGGGAGCTGTTTTTT
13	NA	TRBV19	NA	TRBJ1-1	CASSIAVNTEAFF	TGTGCCAGTAGTATCGCGGTGAACACTGAAGCTTTCTTT
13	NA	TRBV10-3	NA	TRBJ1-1	CAIAGTLNTEAFF	TGTGCCATCGCAGGGACCCTGAACACTGAAGCTTTCTTT
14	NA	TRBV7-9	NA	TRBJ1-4	CASSPPGINEKLFF	TGTGCCAGCAGCCCACCAGGGATTAATGAAAAACTGTTTTTT
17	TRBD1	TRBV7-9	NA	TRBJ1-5	CASSSSAGGLSNQPQHF	TGTGCCAGCAGCTCAAGTGCAGGGGGCTTAAGCAATCAGCCCCAGCATTTT
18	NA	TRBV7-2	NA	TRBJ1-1	CASSLVGGGRGGGTEAFF	TGTGCCAGCAGCTTAGTAGGAGGTGGCAGGGGAGGCGGCACTGAAGCTTTCTTT
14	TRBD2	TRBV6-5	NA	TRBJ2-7	CASSYGGRLSEQYF	TGTGCCAGCAGTTACGGCGGGAGGCTCAGCGAGCAGTACTTC
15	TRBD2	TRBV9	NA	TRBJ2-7	CASSAGTSGSYEQYF	TGTGCCAGCAGCGCCGGGACTAGCGGGAGTTACGAGCAGTACTTC
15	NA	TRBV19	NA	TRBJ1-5	CASSIDSISNQPQHF	TGTGCCAGTAGTATAGACAGTATTAGCAATCAGCCCCAGCATTTT
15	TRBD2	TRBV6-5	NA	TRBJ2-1	CASSFGLAGGNEQFF	TGTGCCAGCAGTTTTGGACTAGCGGGGGGAAATGAGCAGTTCTTC
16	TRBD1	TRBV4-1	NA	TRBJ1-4	CASSPVSRTGVEKLFF	TGCGCCAGCAGCCCAGTATCAAGGACAGGGGTTGAAAAACTGTTTTTT
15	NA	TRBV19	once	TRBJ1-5	CASSLGGRGNQPQHF	TGTGCCAGTAGTTTAGGGGGGAGAGGCAATCAGCCCCAGCATTTT
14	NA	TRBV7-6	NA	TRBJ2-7	CASSETGGYGEQYF	TGTGCCAGCAGCGAGACAGGCGGGTACGGCGAGCAGTACTTC
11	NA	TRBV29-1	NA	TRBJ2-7	CSVAASYEQYF	TGCAGCGTTGCGGCCTCCTACGAGCAGTACTTC